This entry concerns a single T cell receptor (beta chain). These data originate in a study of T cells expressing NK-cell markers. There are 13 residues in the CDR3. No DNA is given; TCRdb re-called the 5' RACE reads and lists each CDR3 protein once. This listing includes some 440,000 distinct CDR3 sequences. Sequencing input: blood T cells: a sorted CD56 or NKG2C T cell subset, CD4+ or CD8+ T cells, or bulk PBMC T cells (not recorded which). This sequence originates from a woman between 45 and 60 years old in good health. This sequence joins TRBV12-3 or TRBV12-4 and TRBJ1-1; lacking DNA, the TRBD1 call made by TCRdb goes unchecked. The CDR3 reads CASSSRDRREAFF.